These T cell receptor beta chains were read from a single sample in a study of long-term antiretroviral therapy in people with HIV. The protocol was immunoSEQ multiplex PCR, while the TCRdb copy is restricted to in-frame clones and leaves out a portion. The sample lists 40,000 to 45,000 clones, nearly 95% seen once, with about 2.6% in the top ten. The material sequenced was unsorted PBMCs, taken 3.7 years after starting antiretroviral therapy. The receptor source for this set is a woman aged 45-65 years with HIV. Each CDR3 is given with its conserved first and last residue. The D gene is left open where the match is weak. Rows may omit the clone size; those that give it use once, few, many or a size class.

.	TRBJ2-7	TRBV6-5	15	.	CASRVGRDLTYEQYF	TGTGCCAGCAGGGTGGGGCGGGACTTAACCTACGAGCAGTACTTC
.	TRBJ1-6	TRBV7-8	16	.	CASSAPMGNYNSPLHF	TGTGCCAGCAGCGCCCCCATGGGGAACTATAATTCACCCCTCCACTTT
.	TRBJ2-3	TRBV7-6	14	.	CASSWGWGTDTQYF	TGTGCCAGCAGCTGGGGGTGGGGCACAGATACGCAGTATTTT
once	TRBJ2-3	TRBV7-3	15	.	CASSPYRQNTDTQYF	TGTGCCAGCAGCCCCTACCGGCAAAACACAGATACGCAGTATTTT
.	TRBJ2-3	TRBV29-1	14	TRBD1	CSVVRDRDSYTQYF	TGCAGCGTTGTCCGGGACAGGGATTCTTATACGCAGTATTTT
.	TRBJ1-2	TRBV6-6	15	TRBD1	CASSYGDRGHYGYTF	TGTGCCAGCAGTTACGGGGACAGGGGGCACTATGGCTACACCTTC
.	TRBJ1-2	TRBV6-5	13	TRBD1	CASSYSRAGGQEF	TGTGCCAGCAGTTACTCGAGAGCAGGGGGCCAGGAATTC
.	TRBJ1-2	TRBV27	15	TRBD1	CASSPRDRFGYGYTF	TGTGCCAGCAGTCCAAGGGACAGGTTCGGCTATGGCTACACCTTC
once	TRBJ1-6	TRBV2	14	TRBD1	CASSVGRGDSPLHF	TGTGCCAGCAGTGTGGGCAGGGGGGATTCACCCCTCCACTTT
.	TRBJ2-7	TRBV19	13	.	CASRDILGYEQYF	TGTGCCAGTAGAGACATTTTGGGTTACGAGCAGTACTTC
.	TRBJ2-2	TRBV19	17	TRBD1	CASSIWFGTGETGELFF	TGTGCCAGTAGTATATGGTTCGGGACAGGGGAAACCGGGGAGCTGTTTTTT
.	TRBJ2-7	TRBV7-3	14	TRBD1	CASSPDRASYEQYF	TGTGCCAGCAGCCCTGACAGGGCGTCCTACGAGCAGTACTTC
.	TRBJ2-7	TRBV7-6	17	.	CASSLVFPRQSSYEQYF	TGTGCCAGCAGCCTAGTTTTTCCGAGACAGAGCTCCTACGAGCAGTACTTC
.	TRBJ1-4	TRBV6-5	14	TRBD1	CASSSSGGNEKLFF	TGTGCCAGCAGTTCATCAGGGGGGAATGAAAAACTGTTTTTT
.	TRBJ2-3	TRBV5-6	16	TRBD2	CASSFLSGGATDTQYF	TGTGCCAGCAGCTTTCTTAGCGGGGGGGCGACAGATACGCAGTATTTT
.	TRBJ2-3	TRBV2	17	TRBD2	CASSVSRLAGGGDTQYF	TGTGCCAGCAGTGTGAGTCGGCTAGCGGGGGGAGGGGATACGCAGTATTTT
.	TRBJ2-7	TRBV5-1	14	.	CASSLAGGAHEQYF	TGCGCCAGCAGCTTGGCCGGAGGGGCCCACGAGCAGTACTTC
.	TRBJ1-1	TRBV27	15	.	CASSLSLRMNTEAFF	TGTGCCAGCAGTTTAAGTTTGAGGATGAACACTGAAGCTTTCTTT
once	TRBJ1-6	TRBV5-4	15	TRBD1	CASSLGQGAYSPLHF	TGTGCCAGCAGCTTGGGACAGGGGGCGTATTCACCCCTCCACTTT
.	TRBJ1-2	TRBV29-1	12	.	CSVLSDSYGYTF	TGCAGCGTATTATCGGACAGCTATGGCTACACCTTC
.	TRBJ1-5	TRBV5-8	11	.	CASSLYQPQHF	TGTGCCAGCAGCTTATATCAGCCCCAGCATTTT
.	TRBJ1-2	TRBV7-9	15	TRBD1	CASSLNRGPRGGYTF	TGTGCCAGCAGCTTAAACAGGGGCCCTAGGGGTGGCTACACCTTC
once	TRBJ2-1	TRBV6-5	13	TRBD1	CASRTRTGDEQFF	TGTGCCAGCAGAACCCGCACAGGGGATGAGCAGTTCTTC
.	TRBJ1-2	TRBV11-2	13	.	CASSLASDYGYTF	TGTGCCAGCAGCTTAGCGTCAGACTATGGCTACACCTTC
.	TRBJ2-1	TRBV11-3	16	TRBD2	CASSLGLAGGYNEQFF	TGTGCCAGCAGCTTAGGGCTAGCGGGGGGATACAATGAGCAGTTCTTC
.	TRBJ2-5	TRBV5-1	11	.	CASSSQETQYF	TGCGCCAGCAGCTCCCAAGAGACCCAGTACTTC
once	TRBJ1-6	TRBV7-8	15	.	CASSLAQGSNSPLHF	TGTGCCAGCAGCTTAGCACAGGGCTCCAATTCACCCCTCCACTTT
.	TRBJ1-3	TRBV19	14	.	CASSIGQSGNTIYF	TGTGCCAGTAGTATAGGACAGTCTGGAAACACCATATATTTT
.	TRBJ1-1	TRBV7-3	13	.	CASSSPVNTEAFF	TGTGCCAGCAGCTCTCCGGTGAACACTGAAGCTTTCTTT
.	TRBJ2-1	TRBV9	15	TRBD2	CASSVGTSVYNEQFF	TGTGCCAGCAGCGTAGGGACTAGCGTTTACAATGAGCAGTTCTTC
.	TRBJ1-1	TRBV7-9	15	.	CASSTPLGVTTEAFF	TGTGCCAGCAGCACCCCCCTTGGGGTTACCACTGAAGCTTTCTTT
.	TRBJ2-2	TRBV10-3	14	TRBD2	CAITEGGAAGELFF	TGTGCCATCACCGAGGGAGGGGCGGCCGGGGAGCTGTTTTTT
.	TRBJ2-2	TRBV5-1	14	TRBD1	CASSLTQGFGELFF	TGCGCCAGCAGCTTGACACAGGGGTTCGGGGAGCTGTTTTTT
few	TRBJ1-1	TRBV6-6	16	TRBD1	CASRDRTTLGSTEAFF	TGTGCCAGCAGGGACAGGACAACTCTCGGGAGCACTGAAGCTTTCTTT
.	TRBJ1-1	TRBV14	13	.	CASSHLGREAAFF	TGTGCCAGCAGCCACTTGGGCAGGGAGGCAGCTTTCTTT
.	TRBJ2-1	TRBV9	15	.	CASSVDSSSYNEQFF	TGTGCCAGCAGCGTTGACAGTTCCTCCTACAATGAGCAGTTCTTC
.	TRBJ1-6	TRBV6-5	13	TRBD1	CASRQGYNSPLHF	TGTGCCAGCAGACAGGGGTATAATTCACCCCTCCACTTT
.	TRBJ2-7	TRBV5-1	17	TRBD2	CASSPGGLAGDAYEQYF	TGCGCCAGCAGCCCAGGAGGACTAGCGGGGGACGCCTACGAGCAGTACTTC
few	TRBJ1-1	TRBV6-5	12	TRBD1	CAIPNRGVEAFF	TGTGCCATTCCTAACAGGGGGGTGGAAGCTTTCTTT
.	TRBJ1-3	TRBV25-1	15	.	CASAHARTVGNTIYF	TGTGCCAGCGCCCACGCCCGGACAGTCGGGAACACCATATATTTT
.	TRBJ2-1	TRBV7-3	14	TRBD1	CASSLKRQGGEQFF	TGTGCCAGCAGCTTAAAGAGACAGGGCGGTGAGCAGTTCTTC
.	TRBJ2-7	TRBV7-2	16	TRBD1	CASSFTGGGLGYEQYF	TGTGCCAGCAGTTTTACAGGGGGCGGATTGGGTTACGAGCAGTACTTC
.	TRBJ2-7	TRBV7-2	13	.	CASRWRPFYEQYF	TGTGCCAGCAGATGGCGACCCTTCTACGAGCAGTACTTC
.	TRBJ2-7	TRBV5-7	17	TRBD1	CASSLVPWDSVSYEQYF	TGTGCCAGCAGCTTGGTACCCTGGGACAGCGTGTCATACGAGCAGTACTTC
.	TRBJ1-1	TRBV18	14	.	CASSGTGLSTEAFF	TGTGCCAGCTCAGGCACAGGGTTGAGTACTGAAGCTTTCTTT
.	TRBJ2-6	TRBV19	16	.	CASSPFADSGANVLTF	TGTGCCAGTAGCCCATTCGCAGACTCTGGGGCCAACGTCCTGACTTTC
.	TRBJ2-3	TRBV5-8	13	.	CASSPASVSTQYF	TGTGCCAGCAGCCCGGCCAGCGTTAGTACGCAGTATTTT
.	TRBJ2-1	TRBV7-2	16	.	CASSLGGGQPYNEQFF	TGTGCCAGCAGCTTAGGGGGGGGACAGCCGTACAATGAGCAGTTCTTC
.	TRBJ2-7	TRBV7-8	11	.	CASSGAYEQYF	TGTGCCAGCAGCGGAGCCTACGAGCAGTACTTC